The clone carrying this TCR beta chain was seen at least ten times. Its matching antigen is unknown. The record originates from a study of CD8 T cells in ankylosing spondylitis. The study's findings and limits: Enrichment of disease-linked clones was reportedly significant in matched ankylosing spondylitis synovial fluid. Relatively scarce in peripheral blood, disease-linked clones were CD8+. Eight or nine highly homologous variants formed a TCR beta motif that appeared characteristic of ankylosing spondylitis blood.

V was trimmed by 0 bases and J by 10 bases, leaving 11 bases between them. The CDR3 contains 13 residues. In germline, CDR1 is SGHDN, CDR2 FVKESK. TCRdb used MiXCR to reprocess the 5' RACE reads, holding one entry per CDR3 protein. The sample comprises approximately 300,000 distinct CDR3 sequences, under 8.5% of which are singletons, and 14% to 15% rests with the top ten. The chain recombines TRBV14 with TRBJ2-3, with unresolved D. The TCR originated in a male donor with ankylosing spondylitis. Sample: blood, either unsorted or a sorted T cell fraction (not recorded which). DNA for the CDR3: TGTGCCAGCAGCCAAGATTTCTGGGCCCCGCAGTATTTT. Translating it yields CASSQDFWAPQYF.